The T cell receptor beta chain described here comes from a study of T cell changes during pregnancy in multiple sclerosis. The table lists this clone with a few counts. Profiling relied on immunoSEQ multiplex PCR, and the TCRdb table lists in-frame clones only, not all of them. The profile shows 35,000 to 45,000 clones, 90% of them singletons. Germline V gene sequence: CDR1 MNHEY, CDR2 SVGAGI. Germline trimming cut 2 bases from V and 8 bases from J; bases unmatched to any gene: 11. This CDR3 region has 16 residues. This chain connects TRBV6-5 to TRBJ1-2; TRBD1 matches 10 bases. The receptor was isolated from a female donor in good health, enrolled as a control in a pregnancy study. The sequenced sample was peripheral blood, obtained in the second trimester of pregnancy. CDR3 loop: CASSYDGQGGAGGYTF. DNA for the CDR3: TGTGCCAGCAGTTACGATGGACAGGGGGGCGCCGGGGGCTACACCTTC.